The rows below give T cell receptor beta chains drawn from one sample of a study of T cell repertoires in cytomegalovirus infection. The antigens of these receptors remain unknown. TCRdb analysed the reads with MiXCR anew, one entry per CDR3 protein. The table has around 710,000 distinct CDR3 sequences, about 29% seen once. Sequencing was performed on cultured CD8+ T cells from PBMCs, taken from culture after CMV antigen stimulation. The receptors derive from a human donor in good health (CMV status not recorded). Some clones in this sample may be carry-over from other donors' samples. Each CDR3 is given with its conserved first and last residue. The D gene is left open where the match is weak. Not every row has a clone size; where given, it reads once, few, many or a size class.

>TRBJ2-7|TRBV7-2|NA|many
TGTGCCAGCAGCTTAGTAGGGGTTACCTACGAGCAGTACTTC
CASSLVGVTYEQYF
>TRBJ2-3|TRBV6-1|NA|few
TGTGCCAGCAGTGAAGACGGGGAGAGCACAGATACGCAGTATTTT
CASSEDGESTDTQYF
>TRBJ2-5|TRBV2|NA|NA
TGTGCCAGCAGCACCACTGGGATTCGGGAGACCCAGTACTTC
CASSTTGIRETQYF
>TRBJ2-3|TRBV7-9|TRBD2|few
TGTGCCAGCAGCTTACAGCGGGGGGGCCAAGATACGCAGTATTTT
CASSLQRGGQDTQYF
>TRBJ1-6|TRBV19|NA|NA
TGTGCCAGTAGTTACGGAGTTAATTCACCCCTCCACTTT
CASSYGVNSPLHF
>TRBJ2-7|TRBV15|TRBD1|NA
TGTGCCACAAGTCGGGACAGGGATGACGAGCAGTACTTC
CATSRDRDDEQYF
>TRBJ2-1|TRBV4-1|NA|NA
TGCGCCAGCAGCCAAATACTAACAGACAATGAGCAGTTCTTC
CASSQILTDNEQFF
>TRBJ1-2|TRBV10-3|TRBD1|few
TGTGCCATCAGTGACACCACAGGGGGCAACTATGGCTACACCTTC
CAISDTTGGNYGYTF
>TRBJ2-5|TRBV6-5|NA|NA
TGTGCCAGCACCGAACAGGGTAAACGAGAGACCCAGTACTTC
CASTEQGKRETQYF
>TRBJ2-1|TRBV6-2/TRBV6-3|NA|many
TGTGCCAGCAGTTACTCGACGCGACAGCCTAGCTCCTACAATGAGCAGTTCTTC
CASSYSTRQPSSYNEQFF
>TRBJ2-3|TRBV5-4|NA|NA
TGTGCCAGCAGCTTGGCCGGGGGCTTCCGGGGGGTCACAGATACGCAGTATTTT
CASSLAGGFRGVTDTQYF
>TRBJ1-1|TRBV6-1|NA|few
TGTGCCAGCAGTGATAGGAAGAGAACTGAAGCTTTCTTT
CASSDRKRTEAFF
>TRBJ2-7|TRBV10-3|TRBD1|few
TGTGCCATCAGGCCAAGACAGGGGGGATTGTCGTACGAGCAGTACTTC
CAIRPRQGGLSYEQYF
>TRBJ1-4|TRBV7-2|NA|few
TGTGCCAGCAGCACCCTTCTTCCGGGGAGGGGTGAAAAACTGTTTTTT
CASSTLLPGRGEKLFF
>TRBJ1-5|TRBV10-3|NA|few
TGTGCCATCAGTAAAACAGGGTCGAATCAGCCCCAGCATTTT
CAISKTGSNQPQHF
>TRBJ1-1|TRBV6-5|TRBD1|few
TGTGCCAGCAGGATAGACAGGGGCACTGAAGCTTTCTTT
CASRIDRGTEAFF
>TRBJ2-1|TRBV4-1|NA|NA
TGCGCCAGCAGCCAAGAATTAAGACTGCCGAGCTCCTACAATGAGCAGTTCTTC
CASSQELRLPSSYNEQFF
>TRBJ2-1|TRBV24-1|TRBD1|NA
TGTGCCACCAGTGCCTCGGGGCAGGGGGCGAAGGTTGAGCAGTTCTTC
CATSASGQGAKVEQFF
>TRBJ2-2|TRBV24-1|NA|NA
TGTGCCACCAGTGATTTGCGGGGGCCAAGCGGGGAGCTGTTTTTT
CATSDLRGPSGELFF
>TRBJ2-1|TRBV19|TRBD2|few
TGTGCCAGTAGTATCGGATTCCCGGGACTAGCGTCCCTTGATACCTACAATGAGCAGTTCTTC
CASSIGFPGLASLDTYNEQFF
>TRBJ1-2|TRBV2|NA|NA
TGTGCCAGCCTGAACCCAACCGACAGAATTAACTATGGCTACACCTTC
CASLNPTDRINYGYTF
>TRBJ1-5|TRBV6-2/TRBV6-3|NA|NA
TGTGCCAGCAGTTACTCGTTTTGGCCCCAGCATTTT
CASSYSFWPQHF
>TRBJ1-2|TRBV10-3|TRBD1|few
TGTGCCATCGCAGTATACGGGACAGGGGGCAGTTATGGCTACACCTTC
CAIAVYGTGGSYGYTF
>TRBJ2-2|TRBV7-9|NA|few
TGTGCCAGCAGCCCGAAGGGGGAGGCGAACACCGGGGAGCTGTTTTTT
CASSPKGEANTGELFF
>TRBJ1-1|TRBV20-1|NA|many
TGCAGTGCTAGAGCGTTGGGGGGTTGGACTGAAGCTTTCTTT
CSARALGGWTEAFF
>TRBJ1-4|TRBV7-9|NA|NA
TGTGCCAGCAGCCCCGGCGGTAGGGATCGAGAAAAACTGTTTTTT
CASSPGGRDREKLFF
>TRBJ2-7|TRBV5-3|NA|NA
TGTGCCAGCAGGCACGCTGGGGGGGCTTACGAGCAGTACTTC
CASRHAGGAYEQYF
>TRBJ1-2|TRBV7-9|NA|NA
TGTGCCAGCAGCTTAGACCGCTGGTATGGCTACACCTTC
CASSLDRWYGYTF
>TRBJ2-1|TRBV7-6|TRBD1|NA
TGTGCCACGACAGGGGAACCAACCCCCAATGAGCAGTTCTTC
CATTGEPTPNEQFF
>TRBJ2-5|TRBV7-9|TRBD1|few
TGTGCCAGCAGCCTCCCGACGGGGACAGGGGGCCAAGAGACCCAGTACTTC
CASSLPTGTGGQETQYF
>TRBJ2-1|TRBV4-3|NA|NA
TGCGCCAGCAGCTACTCCAGGGGGGGAAACTCCTACAATGAGCAGTTCTTC
CASSYSRGGNSYNEQFF
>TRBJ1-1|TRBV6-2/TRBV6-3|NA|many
TGTGCCAGCAGTCCGGGCAGGGGATTGAACACTGAAGCTTTCTTT
CASSPGRGLNTEAFF
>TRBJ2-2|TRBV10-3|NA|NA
TGTGCCATCAGTGTCGTAGTACCTAAGGCGGACACCGGGGAGCTGTTTTTT
CAISVVVPKADTGELFF
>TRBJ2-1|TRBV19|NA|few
TGTGCCAGTAGTATATGGGGGAGAAATGAGCAGTTCTTC
CASSIWGRNEQFF
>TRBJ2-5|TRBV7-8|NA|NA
TGTGCCAGCAGCTGGGACTCCGGGAAGGCCCAGTACTTC
CASSWDSGKAQYF
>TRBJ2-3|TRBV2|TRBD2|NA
TGTGCCAGCAGTCTAAGCGGGGGGCCTCAGGGTACGCAGTATTTT
CASSLSGGPQGTQYF
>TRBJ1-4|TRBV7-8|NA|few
TGTGCCAGCAGCTTAGCGCCAAATGAAAAACTGTTTTTT
CASSLAPNEKLFF
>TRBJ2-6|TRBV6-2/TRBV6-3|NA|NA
TGTGCCAGCAGTTCGAGGCAGGGAGACTCCGGGGCCAACGTCCTGACTTTC
CASSSRQGDSGANVLTF
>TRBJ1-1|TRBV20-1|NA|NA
TGCAGTGCTAGGGGGTGGGACCGGAGGACTGAAGCTTTCTTT
CSARGWDRRTEAFF
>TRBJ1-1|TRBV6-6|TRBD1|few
TGTGCCAGCAGTTACTCGAGCACAGGGGCGCGAACTGAAGCTTTCTTT
CASSYSSTGARTEAFF
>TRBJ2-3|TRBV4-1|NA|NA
TGCGCCAGCAGCCAAGCTAGGCAAGAAGATACGCAGTATTTT
CASSQARQEDTQYF
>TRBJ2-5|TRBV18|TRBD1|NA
TGTGCCAGCTCACCCCGGACAGGGATAGAAGAGACCCAGTACTTC
CASSPRTGIEETQYF
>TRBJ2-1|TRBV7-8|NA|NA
TGTGCCAGCAGCTTAGGGTTGGAGTCCCGTTACAATGAGCAGTTCTTC
CASSLGLESRYNEQFF
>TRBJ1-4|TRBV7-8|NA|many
TGTGCCAGCAGCTCCCAGGGACCTACTAATGAAAAACTGTTTTTT
CASSSQGPTNEKLFF
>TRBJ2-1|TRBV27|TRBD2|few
TGTGCCAGCAGTTTATCAGCGGGGGGGCTGGATGATGAGCAGTTCTTC
CASSLSAGGLDDEQFF
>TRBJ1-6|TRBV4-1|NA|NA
TGCGCCAGCAGCCAAGGAGGGCTTACGGGGCCCCTCCACTTT
CASSQGGLTGPLHF
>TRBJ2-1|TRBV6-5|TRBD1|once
TGTGCCAGCAGTTACTCCCCGGACAGGGGTACCTACAATGAGCAGTTCTTC
CASSYSPDRGTYNEQFF
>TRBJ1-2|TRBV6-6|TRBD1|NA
TGTGCCAGCAGTAACGGACAGGGGATTGGTTGGTATTATGGCTACACCTTC
CASSNGQGIGWYYGYTF